This note documents a single T cell receptor beta chain sequence. Its antigen remains unidentified. TCR cDNA, made by 5'RACE template switching, carried an added universal primer site and UMIs. TCRdb recomputed calls from the 5' RACE reads with MiXCR, one row per CDR3 protein. Of roughly 260,000 distinct CDR3 sequences listed, approximately 13% are singletons. The record originates from a study of T cells after yellow fever vaccination. Whole-study findings and limits: Weaker, the secondary response had a peak occurring faster, on day 5 versus 15. Abundant clonotypes from the bulk population could have been carried over as contaminants into FACS-sorted repertoires.

CDR3 length: 15 residues. Germline V gives CDR1 LGHNA, CDR2 YSLEER. V shed 5 bases and J 6 bases; nucleotides not matched to a gene: 5. The sequencing used CD4+ T cells sorted from PBMCs, collected 45 days after the yellow fever booster vaccination. The chain recombines TRBV4-3 with TRBJ2-2, with 11 nucleotides matching TRBD2. This clonotype was obtained from a young man who received the YFV17D yellow fever vaccine. The CDR3 reads CASSSLAGVAGELFF. CDR3 nucleotide sequence: TGCGCCAGCAGCTCACTAGCGGGAGTTGCCGGGGAGCTGTTTTTT.